A single TCR beta chain is shown here with its context. CDR1 is SEHNR and CDR2 is FQNEAQ in the germline V gene (reference sequence). V lost 8 bases to trimming and J lost 6 bases; unmatched junction nucleotides: 6. The CDR3 consists of 13 residues. Sequenced by immunoSEQ multiplex PCR; TCRdb stores in-frame clones only, minus some. The data contain about 93,000 clones, roughly 91% of them singletons. The sample originates from a study of OX40 agonist ivuxolimab in advanced cancers. This sequence originates from an adult with an advanced solid tumor such as melanoma, head and neck, liver or kidney cancer. The sample in question was CD4+ or CD8+ T cells sorted from blood, obtained in a trial of the OX40 agonist ivuxolimab. This chain connects TRBV7-9 to TRBJ2-1, with 8 bases fitting TRBD2. Here the CDR3 reads CASGAGGPNEQFF. As DNA, the CDR3 is TGTGCCAGCGGGGCGGGGGGACCCAATGAGCAGTTCTTC.